A single sample is the source of the 4 T cell receptor beta chains below, sequenced in a study of PD-1 blockade in mismatch repair-deficient tumors. Generated by immunoSEQ multiplex PCR, the TCRdb table keeps only in-frame clones and is missing some. The repertoire holds roughly 120,000 clones, 65% to 80% seen once, with 4.7% in the top ten. This specimen consisted of peripheral blood, obtained about 13 months after starting pembrolizumab. These receptor sequences come from an adult with mismatch repair-deficient cancer.

The rearrangement links TRBV6-1 to TRBJ2-7; no firm D call. The CDR3 consists of 13 residues. The germline V gene has CDR1 MNHNS and CDR2 SASEGT. Trimming cost V 8 bases and J 4 bases, with 15 bases left between them. The CDR3 protein is CASGGTDLYEQYF. In nucleotides, the CDR3 is TGTGCCAGCGGTGGCACAGATTTATACGAGCAGTACTTC.

The rearrangement links TRBV23-1 to TRBJ2-5, with TRBD2 identical over 9 bases. TRBV23-1 is an ORF; its function is uncertain. The junction had 7 bases not matched to a gene; V was cut back by 7 bases and J by 1 base. The CDR3 loop spans 15 amino acids. CDR3 in amino acids: CASTRTSAVQETQYF. In DNA, the CDR3 is TGCGCCAGCACCCGGACTAGCGCTGTCCAAGAGACCCAGTACTTC.

This clone appeared a few times. V and J are TRBV29-1 and TRBJ1-1, with TRBD1 as a possible D gene (6 bases). V lost 7 bases, J lost 6 bases, and 15 bases lay in between. The CDR3 has 12 residues. From germline, CDR1 is SQVTM and CDR2 ANQGSEA. The chain's CDR3 is CSAKEPGAEAFF. CDR3 nucleotides: TGCAGCGCCAAAGAACCAGGGGCTGAAGCTTTCTTT.

The chain links TRBV5-6 to TRBJ2-7, with no clear D. The V gene lost 0 bases and the J gene lost 3 bases, with 1 base spanning the gap. The CDR3 has 11 amino acids. Germline CDR1 and CDR2: SGHDT and YYEEEE. DNA of the CDR3: TGTGCCAGCAGCTTGGGCTACGAGCAGTACTTC. Translation gives CASSLGYEQYF.